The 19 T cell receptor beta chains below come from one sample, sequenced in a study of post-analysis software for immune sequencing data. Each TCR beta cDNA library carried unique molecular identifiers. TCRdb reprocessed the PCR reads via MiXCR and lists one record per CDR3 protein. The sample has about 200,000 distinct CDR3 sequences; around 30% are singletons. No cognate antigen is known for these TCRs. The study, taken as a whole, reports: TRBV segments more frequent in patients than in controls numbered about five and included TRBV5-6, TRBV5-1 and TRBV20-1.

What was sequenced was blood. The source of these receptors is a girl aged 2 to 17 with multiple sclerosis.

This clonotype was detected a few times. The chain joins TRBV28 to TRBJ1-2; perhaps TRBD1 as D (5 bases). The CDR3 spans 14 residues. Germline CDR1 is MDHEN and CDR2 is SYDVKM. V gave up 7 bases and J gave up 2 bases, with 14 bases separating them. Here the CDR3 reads CASTAVGPNYGYTF. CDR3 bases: TGTGCCAGCACGGCGGTGGGACCCAACTATGGCTACACCTTC.

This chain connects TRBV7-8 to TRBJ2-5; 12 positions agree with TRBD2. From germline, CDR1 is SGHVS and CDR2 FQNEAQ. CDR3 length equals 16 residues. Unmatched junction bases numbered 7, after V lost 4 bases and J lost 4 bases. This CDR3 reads CASSWRLAGASETQYF. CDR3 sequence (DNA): TGTGCCAGCAGCTGGCGACTAGCGGGGGCTTCAGAGACCCAGTACTTC.

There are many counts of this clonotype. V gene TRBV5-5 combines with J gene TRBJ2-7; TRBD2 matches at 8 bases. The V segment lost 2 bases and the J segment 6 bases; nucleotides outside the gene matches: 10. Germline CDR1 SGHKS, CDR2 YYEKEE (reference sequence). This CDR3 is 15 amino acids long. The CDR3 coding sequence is TGTGCCAGCAGCTTTGCGTCGGGACTAGTGATCGAGCAGTACTTC. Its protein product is CASSFASGLVIEQYF.

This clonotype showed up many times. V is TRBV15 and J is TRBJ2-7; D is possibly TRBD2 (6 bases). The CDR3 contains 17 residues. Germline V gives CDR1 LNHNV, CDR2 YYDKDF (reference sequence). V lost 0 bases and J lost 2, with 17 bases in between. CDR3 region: CATSRDGAGRKTYEQYF. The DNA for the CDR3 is TGTGCCACCAGCAGAGATGGGGCGGGGCGGAAAACCTACGAGCAGTACTTC.

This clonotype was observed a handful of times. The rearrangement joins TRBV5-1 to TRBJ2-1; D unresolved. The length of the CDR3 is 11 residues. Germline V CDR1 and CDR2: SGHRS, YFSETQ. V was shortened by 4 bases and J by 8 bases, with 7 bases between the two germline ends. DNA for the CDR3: TGCGCCAGCAGCGTTGCGGATGAGCAGTTCTTC. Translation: CASSVADEQFF.

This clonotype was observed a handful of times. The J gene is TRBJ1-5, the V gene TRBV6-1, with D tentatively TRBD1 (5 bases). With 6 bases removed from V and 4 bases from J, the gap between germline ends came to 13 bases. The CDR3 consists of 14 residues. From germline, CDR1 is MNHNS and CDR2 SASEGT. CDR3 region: CASSAQAPNQPQHF. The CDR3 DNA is TGTGCCAGCAGCGCACAGGCGCCTAATCAGCCCCAGCATTTT.

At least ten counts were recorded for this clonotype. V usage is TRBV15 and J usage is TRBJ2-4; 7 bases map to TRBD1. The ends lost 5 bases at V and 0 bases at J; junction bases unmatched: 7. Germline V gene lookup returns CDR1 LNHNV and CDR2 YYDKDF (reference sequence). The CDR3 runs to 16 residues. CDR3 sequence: CATSQDRSLAKNIQYF. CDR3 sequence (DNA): TGTGCCACCAGCCAGGACAGGTCCCTAGCCAAAAACATTCAGTACTTC.

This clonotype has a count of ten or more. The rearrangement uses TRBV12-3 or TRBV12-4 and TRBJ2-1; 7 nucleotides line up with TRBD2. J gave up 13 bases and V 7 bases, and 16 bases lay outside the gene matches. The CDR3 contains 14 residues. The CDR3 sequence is CASTRREGFHGQFF. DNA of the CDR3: TGTGCCAGCACCCGAAGGGAGGGGTTCCACGGTCAGTTCTTC.

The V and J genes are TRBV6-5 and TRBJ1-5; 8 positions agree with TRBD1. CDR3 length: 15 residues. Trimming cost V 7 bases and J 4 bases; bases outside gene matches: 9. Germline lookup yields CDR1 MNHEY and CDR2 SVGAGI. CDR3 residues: CASKFDRGGNQPQHF. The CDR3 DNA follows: TGTGCCAGCAAATTCGACAGGGGTGGGAATCAGCCCCAGCATTTT.

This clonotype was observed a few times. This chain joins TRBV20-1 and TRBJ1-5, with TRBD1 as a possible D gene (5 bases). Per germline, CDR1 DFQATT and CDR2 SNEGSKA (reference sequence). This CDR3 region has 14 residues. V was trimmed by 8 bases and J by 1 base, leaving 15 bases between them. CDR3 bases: TGCAGTTCAGGGCGGGGTTGGAGCAATCAGCCCCAGCATTTT. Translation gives CSSGRGWSNQPQHF.

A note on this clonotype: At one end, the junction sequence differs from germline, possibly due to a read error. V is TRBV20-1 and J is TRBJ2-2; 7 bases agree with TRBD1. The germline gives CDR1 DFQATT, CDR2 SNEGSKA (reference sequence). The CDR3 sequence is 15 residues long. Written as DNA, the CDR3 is TGCAGTGCTAGACAAACAGGGGCGATCACCGGGGAGCGGTTTTTT. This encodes CSARQTGAITGERFF.

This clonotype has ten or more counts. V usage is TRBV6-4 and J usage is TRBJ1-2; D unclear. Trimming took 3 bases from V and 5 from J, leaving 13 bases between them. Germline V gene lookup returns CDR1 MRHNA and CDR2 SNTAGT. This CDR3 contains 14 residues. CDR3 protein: CASSDPGPQYGYTF. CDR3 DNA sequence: TGTGCCAGCAGTGATCCAGGCCCCCAGTATGGCTACACCTTC.

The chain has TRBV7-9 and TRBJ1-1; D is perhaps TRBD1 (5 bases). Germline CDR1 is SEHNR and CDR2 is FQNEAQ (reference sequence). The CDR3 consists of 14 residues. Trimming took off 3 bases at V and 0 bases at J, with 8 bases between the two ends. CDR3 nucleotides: TGTGCCAGCAGCTTGACAGCGATGAACACTGAAGCTTTCTTT. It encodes CASSLTAMNTEAFF.

This CDR3 reads CASSIVPGLVYNEQFF. The CDR3 bases are TGTGCCAGTAGTATAGTACCGGGACTAGTCTACAATGAGCAGTTCTTC. J is TRBJ2-1 and V is TRBV19; 8 nucleotides align to TRBD2. The V and J ends lost 1 base and 3 bases, in that order; junction bases with no gene match: 5. This CDR3 is built from 16 residues. From germline, CDR1 is LNHDA and CDR2 SQIVND (reference sequence). The full variable domain, rest sourced from reference TRBV19 and TRBJ2-1, is DGGITQSPKYLFRKEGQNVTLSCEQNLNHDAMYWYRQDPGQGLRLIYYSQIVNDFQKGDIAEGYSVSREKKESFPLTVTSAQKNPTAFYLCASSIVPGLVYNEQFFGPGTRLTVL.

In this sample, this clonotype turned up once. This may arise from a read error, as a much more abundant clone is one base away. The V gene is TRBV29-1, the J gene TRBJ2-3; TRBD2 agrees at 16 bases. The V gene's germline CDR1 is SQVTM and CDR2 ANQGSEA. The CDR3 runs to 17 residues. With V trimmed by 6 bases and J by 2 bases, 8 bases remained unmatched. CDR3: CSVSGTSGRAPTDTQYF. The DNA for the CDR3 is TGCAGCGTATCCGGGACTAGCGGGAGGGCCCCCACAGATACGCAGTATTTT.

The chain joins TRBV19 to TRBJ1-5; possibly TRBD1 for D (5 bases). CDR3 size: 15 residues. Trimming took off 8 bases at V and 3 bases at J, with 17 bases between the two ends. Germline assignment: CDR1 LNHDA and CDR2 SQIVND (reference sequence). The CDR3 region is CASAPGLRFNQPQHF. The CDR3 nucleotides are TGTGCCAGTGCCCCGGGACTAAGGTTCAATCAGCCCCAGCATTTT.

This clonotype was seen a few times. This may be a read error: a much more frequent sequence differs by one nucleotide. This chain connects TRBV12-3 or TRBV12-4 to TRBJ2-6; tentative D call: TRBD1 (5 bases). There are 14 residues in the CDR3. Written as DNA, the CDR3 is TGTGCCAGCAGGGGGAATCGTGGGGCCAACGTCCGGACTTTC. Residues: CASRGNRGANVRTF.

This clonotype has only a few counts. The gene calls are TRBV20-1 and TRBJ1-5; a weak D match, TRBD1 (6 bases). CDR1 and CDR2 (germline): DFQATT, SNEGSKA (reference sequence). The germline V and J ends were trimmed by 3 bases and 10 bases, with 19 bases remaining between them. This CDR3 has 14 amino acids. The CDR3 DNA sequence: TGCAGTGCTAGGGCCTATGAGCGGGGGGCTCCCCAGCATTTT. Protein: CSARAYERGAPQHF.

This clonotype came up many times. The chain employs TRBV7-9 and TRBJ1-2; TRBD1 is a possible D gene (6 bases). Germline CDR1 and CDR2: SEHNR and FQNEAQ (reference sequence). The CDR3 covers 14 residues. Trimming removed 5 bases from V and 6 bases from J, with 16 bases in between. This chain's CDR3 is CASSPQGFTDGYTF. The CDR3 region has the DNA TGTGCCAGCAGCCCACAGGGTTTTACGGATGGCTACACCTTC.